This T cell receptor beta chain was captured by sequencing in a study of CD8 T cells in ankylosing spondylitis. Findings and limits, study-wide: There was reportedly significant enrichment of clones that were disease-linked in matched ankylosing spondylitis synovial fluid. Clones that were linked to disease were CD8+ and were relatively rare in peripheral blood. Previously reported in reactive arthritis synovial fluid and blood were some of the motif variants. Roughly 8 highly homologous variants formed a TCR beta motif that appeared characteristic of ankylosing spondylitis blood.

About this clonotype: Its antigen remains unknown.

As the method for making TCR beta libraries, quantitative 5'-RACE with molecular barcodes was used. TCRdb called the 5' RACE reads again in MiXCR, with one record for every CDR3 protein. The sample consists of about 200,000 distinct CDR3 sequences, 6% to 8.5% of them appearing once. The germline gives CDR1 SEHNR, CDR2 FQNEAQ (reference sequence). V shed 4 bases, J shed 6 bases, and the junction held 14 bases outside the gene matches. The CDR3 has 17 residues. This TCR derives from a male donor with ankylosing spondylitis. The chain uses TRBV7-9 and TRBJ2-7, with 11 nucleotides matching TRBD2. Sequencing used blood, either unsorted or a sorted T cell fraction (not recorded which). The CDR3 loop is CASSYQLAGAPLFEQYF. As DNA, the CDR3 is TGTGCCAGCAGCTACCAACTAGCGGGAGCACCCCTGTTCGAGCAGTACTTC.